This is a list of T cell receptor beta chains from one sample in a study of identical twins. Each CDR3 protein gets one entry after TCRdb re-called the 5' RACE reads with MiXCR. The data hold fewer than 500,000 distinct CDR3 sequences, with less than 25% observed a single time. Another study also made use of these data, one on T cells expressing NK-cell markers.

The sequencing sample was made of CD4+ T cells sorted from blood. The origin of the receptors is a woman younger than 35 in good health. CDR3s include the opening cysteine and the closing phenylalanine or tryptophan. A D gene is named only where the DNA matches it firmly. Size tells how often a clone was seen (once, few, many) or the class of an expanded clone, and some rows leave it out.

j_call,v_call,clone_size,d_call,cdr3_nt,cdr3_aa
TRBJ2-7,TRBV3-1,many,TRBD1,TGTGCCAGCAGCCACGACAGGGTGACCTACGAGCAGTACTTC,CASSHDRVTYEQYF
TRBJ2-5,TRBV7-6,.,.,TGTGCCAGCAGCAGAGGGACTCTAGAGACCCAGTACTTC,CASSRGTLETQYF
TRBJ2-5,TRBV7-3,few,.,TGTGCCAGCAGCTTAATTCCGGGAGAGACCCAGTACTTC,CASSLIPGETQYF
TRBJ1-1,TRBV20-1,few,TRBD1,TGCAGTGCCAGCGGGACAGGCCACTCTGAAGCTTTCTTT,CSASGTGHSEAFF
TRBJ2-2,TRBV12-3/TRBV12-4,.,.,TGTGCCAGCAGTTTATTGGGGAGTATCGGGGAGCTGTTTTTT,CASSLLGSIGELFF
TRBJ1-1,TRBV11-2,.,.,TGTGCCAGCAGCTACACCGAAGTGAGGACTGAAGCTTTCTTT,CASSYTEVRTEAFF
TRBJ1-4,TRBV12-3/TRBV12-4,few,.,TGTGCCAGCAGTTTAAGAGGGACTAATGAAAAACTGTTTTTT,CASSLRGTNEKLFF
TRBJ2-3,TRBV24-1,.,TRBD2,TGTGCCACCAGTGCCTCGCCCGGACTAGCGGGGGCCACAGATACGCAGTATTTT,CATSASPGLAGATDTQYF
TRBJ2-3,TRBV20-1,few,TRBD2,TGCAGTGCTGACCGGGGACTAGCGGGGGTGGATACGCAGTATTTT,CSADRGLAGVDTQYF
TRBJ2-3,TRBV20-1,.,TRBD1,TGCAGTGCCAAAGGACAGGGGGGCACAGATACGCAGTATTTT,CSAKGQGGTDTQYF
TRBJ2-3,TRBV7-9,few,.,TGTGCCAGCAGCTTGCGCGGGGAGCATGATACGCAGTATTTT,CASSLRGEHDTQYF
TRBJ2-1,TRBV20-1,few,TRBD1,TGCAGTGCTAGGGACCGGACAGGCCGATATGAGCAGTTCTTC,CSARDRTGRYEQFF
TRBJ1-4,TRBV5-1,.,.,TGCGCCAGCAGCTTGGGACAGCTTAATGAAAAACTGTTTTTT,CASSLGQLNEKLFF
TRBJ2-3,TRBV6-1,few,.,TGTGCCAGCAGTCTCGCCGGACTCAGCACAGATACGCAGTATTTT,CASSLAGLSTDTQYF
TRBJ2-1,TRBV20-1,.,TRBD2,TGCAGTGCTCAAAACTCGCCGGGACTAGCGTTCTTC,CSAQNSPGLAFF
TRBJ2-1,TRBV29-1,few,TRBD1,TGCAGCGTTGGGGGGACAGGCATATGGAATGAGCAGTTCTTC,CSVGGTGIWNEQFF
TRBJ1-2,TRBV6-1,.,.,TGTGCCAGCAGTGATAGACCGGGGACGGGTGGCTACACCTTC,CASSDRPGTGGYTF
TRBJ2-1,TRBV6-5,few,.,TGTGCCAGCAGTTACTCGAAGGAGGGGATTTACAATGAGCAGTTCTTC,CASSYSKEGIYNEQFF
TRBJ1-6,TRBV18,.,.,TGTGCCAGCTCACCCGGAGGGGTCGGTTCACCCCTCCACTTT,CASSPGGVGSPLHF
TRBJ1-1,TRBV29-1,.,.,TGCAGCGTTGACCCTAGAGGACAGAACACTGAAGCTTTCTTT,CSVDPRGQNTEAFF
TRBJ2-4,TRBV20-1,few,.,TGCAGTGCTAGGAACACCCCCAAAAACATTCAGTACTTC,CSARNTPKNIQYF
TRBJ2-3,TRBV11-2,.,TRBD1,TGTGCCAGCAGCGACAGGGGCGCTAGCACAGATACGCAGTATTTT,CASSDRGASTDTQYF
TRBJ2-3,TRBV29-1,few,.,TGCAGTTGGAGAGGGGGAGTCGGAGTAGATACGCAGTATTTT,CSWRGGVGVDTQYF
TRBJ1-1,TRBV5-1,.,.,TGCGCCAGCAGCCTGGAGGGTCCTAGCACTGAAGCTTTCTTT,CASSLEGPSTEAFF
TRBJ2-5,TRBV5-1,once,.,TGCGCCAGCAGCTTGGTATCCGGAGGCTCGAAGACCCAGTACTTC,CASSLVSGGSKTQYF
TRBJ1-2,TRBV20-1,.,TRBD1,TGCAGTGCTAGAGGGCAGGGGGCCAACTATGGCTACACCTTC,CSARGQGANYGYTF
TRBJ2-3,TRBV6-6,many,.,TGTGCCAGCAGCACTAGCCAGACAGATACGCAGTATTTT,CASSTSQTDTQYF
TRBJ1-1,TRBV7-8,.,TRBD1,TGTGCCAGCAGCTCGCCGGGGCAGGGGGCGCGGACTGAAGCTTTCTTT,CASSSPGQGARTEAFF
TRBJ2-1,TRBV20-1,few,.,TGCAGTGCGAGAGGGGTGACTAAGTACAATGAGCAGTTCTTC,CSARGVTKYNEQFF